This TCR beta chain was sequenced in a study of siplizumab effects on memory and regulatory T cells. The study's findings and limits: Unstimulated naive T cells seemed to show more diversity than memory cells did, and they also seemed to be among the major contributors to the alloresponse.

TCR templates numbering roughly 94,000 were assayed per sample. Data came from immunoSEQ multiplex PCR; TCRdb stores just in-frame clones and leaves some out. The sample has just under 85,000 clones, about 91% seen once. The CDR3 totals 14 residues. Germline CDR1 and CDR2: WNHNN and SYGVQD (reference sequence). V was pared by 6 bases and J by 6 bases, with 9 bases of the junction left unmatched. A word on this clone: Its specificity is unknown.

Sequencing was performed on Tregs sorted from blood. The chain is built from TRBV10-1 and TRBJ2-7, with TRBD1 matching 9 bases. The TCR sequence derives from a human donor in good health. The CDR3 DNA is TGCGCCAGCAGCGTGGGACAGGGCTTGGGCGAGCAGTACTTC. Its protein is CASSVGQGLGEQYF.